Each of the 32 T cell receptor beta chains below was sequenced from the same sample in a study of regulatory T cells in long-lasting Graves disease. Building the TCR beta libraries relied on iRepertoire HTBI primers, and CDR3 regions underwent Arm-PCR. Each CDR3 protein gets one entry after TCRdb re-called the multiplex PCR reads with MiXCR. Of 420,000 or so distinct CDR3 sequences in the sample, about a sixth are singletons; the top ten hold about 25%. Time point denoted: newly diagnosed GD, antithyroid drugs for less than 3 months. From PBMCs, RNA was extracted and then used to make the TCR library. These sequences were also reported in another study, on T cells in Graves' hyperthyroidism and ophthalmopathy.

The source was peripheral blood mononuclear cells (PBMCs), collected at new diagnosis, from a patient treated with antithyroid drugs. These receptors all stem from a woman aged 18-29 years with Graves disease.

In this sample, this clonotype turned up many times. CDR3 amino acids: CASSNPGPNTEAFF. The CDR3 DNA follows: TGTGCCAGCAGTAATCCGGGACCGAACACTGAAGCTTTCTTT. The chain employs TRBV28 and TRBJ1-1; possibly TRBD1 for D (5 bases). The CDR3 length is 14 residues. Germline CDR1 and CDR2: MDHEN and SYDVKM. The V and J ends lost 5 bases and 1 base respectively, with 11 bases between them. The variable domain in full, with the rest retrieved from reference TRBV28 and TRBJ1-1, is DVKVTQSSRYLVKRTGEKVFLECVQDMDHENMFWYRQDPGLGLRLIYFSYDVKMKEKGDIPEGYSVSREKKERFSLILESASTNQTSMYLCASSNPGPNTEAFFGQGTRLTVV.

This clonotype appeared a single time. The chain couples TRBV7-9 to TRBJ2-5, with 11 bases fitting TRBD1. J lost 4 bases, V lost 3 bases, and 7 bases had no gene match. Germline lookup yields CDR1 SEHNR and CDR2 FQNEAQ (reference sequence). The CDR3 contains 16 residues. CDR3 protein: CASSLLPGQGGETQYF. The CDR3 DNA follows: TGTGCCAGCAGCTTGCTCCCGGGACAGGGGGGAGAGACCCAGTACTTC.

This clonotype was observed a few times. The V and J genes are TRBV6-2 or TRBV6-3 and TRBJ1-2; D unclear. V was trimmed by 5 bases and J by 4 bases, leaving 14 bases between them. Per the germline V gene, CDR1 is MNHEY and CDR2 is SVGEGT. This CDR3 region has 14 residues. CDR3 coding DNA: TGTGCCAGCAGTGCCCCCCCGGCCGCCTATGGCTACACCTTC. As protein: CASSAPPAAYGYTF.

This clonotype was counted only a few times. The chain is built from TRBV6-1 and TRBJ2-3; TRBD2 matches at 11 bases. V was pared by 6 bases and J by 7 bases, with 6 bases of the junction left unmatched. Per the germline V gene, CDR1 is MNHNS and CDR2 is SASEGT. The CDR3 is 14 amino acids. CDR3: CASSALAGVYTQYF. The CDR3 DNA reads TGTGCCAGCAGCGCACTAGCGGGAGTTTATACGCAGTATTTT.

As to this clonotype: An end of the junction does not agree with germline; a read error may underlie this. The chain combines TRBV2 with TRBJ2-1; TRBD2 agrees at 9 bases. The CDR3 contains 16 residues. Germline CDR1 SNHLY, CDR2 FYNNEI. As DNA, the CDR3 is TGTGTCAGCAGTGATTCTAGCGGGACCCCGAGCAATGAGCAGTTCTTC. It is translated as CVSSDSSGTPSNEQFF.

This clonotype was seen a handful of times. V gene TRBV7-2 combines with J gene TRBJ1-3; D gene ambiguous. There are 16 residues in the CDR3. V was cut by 0 bases and J by 4 bases, with 13 bases left in between. Per germline, CDR1 SGHTA and CDR2 FQGNSA. In DNA form, the CDR3 reads TGTGCCAGCAGCTTAGCAGGGTTCAATTCCGGAAACACCATATATTTT. Translated, it gives CASSLAGFNSGNTIYF.

This chain links TRBV28 with TRBJ1-2; D is unresolved. V lost 5 bases, J lost 3 bases, and 10 bases lay in between. Germline V gene lookup returns CDR1 MDHEN and CDR2 SYDVKM. The CDR3 loop spans 13 amino acids. The CDR3, as DNA: TGTGCCAGCAGTCATCGACGGGACTATGGCTACACCTTC. As protein: CASSHRRDYGYTF.

Many counts were recorded for this clonotype. The gene calls are TRBV7-8 and TRBJ1-2; no clear D gene. CDR1 and CDR2 from the germline V gene are SGHVS and FQNEAQ. The CDR3 loop spans 14 amino acids. The germline V and J ends were trimmed by 5 bases and 3 bases, with 13 bases remaining between them. CDR3 bases: TGTGCCAGCAGCCCCCAAGGCGCGGACTATGGCTACACCTTC. Protein: CASSPQGADYGYTF.

There are a few counts of this clonotype. The J gene is TRBJ2-3, the V gene TRBV20-1; 8 nucleotides line up with TRBD1. Germline CDR1 DFQATT, CDR2 SNEGSKA (reference sequence). J was trimmed by 3 bases and V by 2 bases; bases with no gene match: 4. This CDR3 comprises 14 residues. The CDR3 sequence: CSARRTGKTDTQYF. CDR3 DNA sequence: TGCAGTGCTAGAAGGACAGGGAAGACAGATACGCAGTATTTT.

A few counts support this clonotype. The chain links TRBV15 to TRBJ2-1; D is perhaps TRBD2 (6 bases). CDR3 length: 15 residues. The germline V and J ends were trimmed by 0 bases and 8 bases, with 14 bases remaining between them. CDR1 and CDR2 from the germline V gene are LNHNV and YYDKDF (reference sequence). CDR3 coding DNA: TGTGCCACCAGCAGAGATAGGGAACTAGCCGATGAGCAGTTCTTC. It yields the protein CATSRDRELADEQFF.

This clonotype came up many times. This chain uses TRBV28 with TRBJ2-2; D unclear. CDR3 size: 15 residues. CDR1 is MDHEN and CDR2 is SYDVKM in the germline V gene. Trimming shortened V by 11 bases and J by 4 bases, and 20 bases separated the two germline ends. The CDR3 protein is CAGKRTASSTGELFF. Here the CDR3 DNA reads TGTGCCGGAAAACGGACCGCCTCGAGCACCGGGGAGCTGTTTTTT.

The chain has TRBV9 and TRBJ2-7; 10 nucleotides match TRBD2. The germline gives CDR1 SGDLS, CDR2 YYNGEE. With 2 bases clipped from V and 3 bases from J, the junction kept 2 bases outside the gene matches. The CDR3 contains 14 residues. For the CDR3, the DNA is TGTGCCAGCAGCGTCGCTAGCGGGAGCTACGAGCAGTACTTC. Translated: CASSVASGSYEQYF.

To note about this clonotype: A far larger clone is just one base off, so this is likely a read error. This chain uses TRBV2 with TRBJ2-7; D unclear. From germline, CDR1 is SNHLY and CDR2 FYNNEI. This CDR3 is 14 amino acids long. The CDR3 DNA reads as TGTGCCAGCAGTTTACTTGGGGAACCCTACGAGCAGTGCTTC. Its protein is CASSLLGEPYEQCF. The full variable domain, in which reference TRBV2 and TRBJ2-7 provide the parts outside the CDR3, is EPEVTQTPSHQVTQMGQEVILRCVPISNHLYFYWYRQILGQKVEFLVSFYNNEISEKSEIFDDQFSVERPDGSNFTLKIRSTKLEDSAMYFCASSLLGEPYEQCFGPGTRLTVT.

In this sample, this clonotype turned up a few times. CDR3 amino acids: CASSPLRFGQKSTDTQYF. The CDR3 DNA sequence: TGTGCCAGCTCACCGTTAAGGTTTGGACAGAAGTCCACAGATACGCAGTATTTT. The genes are TRBV18 and TRBJ2-3, with D possibly TRBD1 on 6 matching bases. CDR1 and CDR2 from the germline V gene are KGHSH and LQKENI. The CDR3 runs 18 residues. Trimming removed 3 bases at V and 2 bases at J, with 21 bases between.

This clonotype was seen a few times. The rearrangement joins TRBV2 to TRBJ1-1; D gene ambiguous. The CDR3 has 13 residues. Trimming pared 1 base from V and 3 bases from J, leaving 6 bases between. The germline V gene has CDR1 SNHLY and CDR2 FYNNEI. CDR3 sequence reads: CASSEGGYTEAFF. The CDR3 DNA reads TGTGCCAGCAGTGAAGGCGGATACACTGAAGCTTTCTTT.

On this clonotype: This may be a read error: a much more frequent sequence differs by one nucleotide. The chain has TRBV6-2 or TRBV6-3 and TRBJ2-5, with TRBD2 identical over 8 bases. The germline V gene encodes CDR1 MNHEY and CDR2 SVGEGT. Trimming took 2 bases from V and 11 from J; bases not matched to a gene: 16. The CDR3 is 16 residues long. CDR3 amino acids: CASSYAGGLVYNEQYF. CDR3 nucleotides: TGTGCCAGCAGTTACGCGGGGGGCTTAGTGTACAATGAGCAGTACTTC.

This clonotype was counted at least ten times. This sequence joins TRBV20-1 and TRBJ2-7; 9 bases map to TRBD2. Looked up from germline, CDR1 is DFQATT and CDR2 is SNEGSKA (reference sequence). The CDR3 spans 13 residues. V trimming: 5 bases; J trimming: 4 bases; junction bases outside the gene matches: 6. As DNA, the CDR3 is TGCAGTGCTCCGACTAGCGGTCCGTACGAGCAGTACTTC. Protein sequence: CSAPTSGPYEQYF.

This clonotype was recorded many times. V usage is TRBV30 and J usage is TRBJ2-2; no clear D gene. CDR1 and CDR2 from the germline V gene are GTSNPN and SVGIG (reference sequence). V lost 0 bases, J lost 3 bases, and 5 bases lay in between. CDR3 length equals 13 residues. CDR3 nucleotide sequence: TGTGCCTGGAGTGTAACGTACACCGGGGAGCTGTTTTTT. Its translation is CAWSVTYTGELFF. Variable domain in full (rest from reference TRBV30 and TRBJ2-2): SQTIHQWPATLVQPVGSPLSLECTVEGTSNPNLYWYRQAAGRGLQLLFYSVGIGQISSEVPQNLSASRPQDRQFILSSKKLLLSDSGFYLCAWSVTYTGELFFGEGSRLTVL.

Many counts were recorded for this clonotype. The chain uses TRBV7-9 and TRBJ2-2; D gene unclear. Germline CDR1 and CDR2: SEHNR and FQNEAQ (reference sequence). V lost 1 base and J lost 1, with 10 bases in between. This CDR3 is built from 16 residues. CDR3 in amino acids: CASSLGSAGNTGELFF. DNA of the CDR3: TGTGCCAGCAGCTTAGGTTCAGCTGGGAACACCGGGGAGCTGTTTTTT.

Only a few counts were recorded for this clonotype. J is TRBJ2-1 and V is TRBV7-2, with 7 bases matching TRBD2. The CDR3 sequence is 14 residues long. Losses at the gene ends were 4 bases for V and 6 bases for J; bases not matched to a gene: 6. Germline CDR1 is SGHTA and CDR2 is FQGNSA. The CDR3 spells CASSSLLAINEQFF. DNA for the CDR3: TGTGCCAGCAGCTCCTTACTAGCGATCAATGAGCAGTTCTTC.

This chain joins TRBV5-6 and TRBJ2-1, with 12 positions matching TRBD2. From germline, CDR1 is SGHDT and CDR2 YYEEEE. The CDR3 sequence is 16 residues long. Trimming at V came to 1 base and at J to 9 bases, leaving 8 bases not matched to a gene. DNA of the CDR3: TGTGCCAGCAGCTTGTATCGTCTAGCGGGAGGGGCTGAGCAGTTCTTC. The encoded protein is CASSLYRLAGGAEQFF.

This clonotype was detected a few times. The chain recombines TRBV12-5 with TRBJ2-2, with D possibly matching TRBD2 (6 bases). Germline CDR1 LGHNT, CDR2 FRNRAP. CDR3 size: 17 residues. V dropped 2 bases and J dropped 4 bases, with 17 bases sitting between them. The CDR3 DNA follows: TGTGCTAGTGGTTTGCTTCCGGGGACTGGTGGCACCGGGGAGCTGTTTTTT. This sequence encodes CASGLLPGTGGTGELFF.

This clonotype was seen at least ten times. This rearrangement joins TRBV6-1 to TRBJ1-5; D is undetermined. The CDR3 totals 16 residues. Trimming took 4 bases from V and 2 from J, leaving 15 bases between them. Germline values: CDR1 MNHNS, CDR2 SASEGT. The CDR3 spells CASSVLMFLGNQPQHF. The CDR3 nucleotides are TGTGCCAGCAGTGTTTTGATGTTCCTTGGCAATCAGCCCCAGCATTTT.

The chain uses TRBV6-2 or TRBV6-3 and TRBJ2-2; tentatively, D is TRBD1 or TRBD2 (5 bases each). The CDR3 runs 15 residues. Trimming pared 5 bases from V and 3 bases from J, leaving 13 bases between. Looked up from germline, CDR1 is MNHEY and CDR2 is SVGEGT. As DNA, the CDR3 is TGTGCCAGCAGTGTTCCCGGGACCCACACCGGGGAGCTGTTTTTT. Translating it yields CASSVPGTHTGELFF.

This clonotype has ten or more counts. The V gene is TRBV6-1, the J gene TRBJ1-2; D is possibly TRBD1 (5 bases). V lost 6 bases to trimming and J lost 5 bases, with 16 bases between them. The CDR3 runs to 14 residues. Per the germline V gene, CDR1 is MNHNS and CDR2 is SASEGT. CDR3 residues: CASSYSGTAYGYTF. The CDR3 DNA follows: TGTGCCAGCAGCTATTCCGGGACCGCGTATGGCTACACCTTC.

This clonotype was detected ten times or more. The gene calls are TRBV6-1 and TRBJ1-1, with 9 bases aligning to TRBD1. The V gene end was trimmed by 2 bases and the J gene end by 4 bases; junction bases not matched to a gene: 11. The V gene's germline CDR1 is MNHNS and CDR2 SASEGT. This CDR3 region has 17 residues. The CDR3 loop reads CASSESRTGVYGTEAFF. Here the CDR3 DNA reads TGTGCCAGCAGTGAAAGTCGGACAGGGGTTTACGGCACTGAAGCTTTCTTT.

This chain connects TRBV28 to TRBJ2-2; 8 bases are a match to TRBD2. CDR1 is MDHEN and CDR2 is SYDVKM in the germline V gene. The CDR3 covers 19 residues. The junction had 22 bases not matched to a gene; V was cut back by 7 bases and J by 6 bases. The CDR3: CASNPFQTPGLVSAGELFF. The CDR3 DNA sequence: TGTGCCAGCAATCCTTTTCAGACTCCGGGACTAGTCTCGGCCGGGGAGCTGTTTTTT.

This clonotype was seen many times. This CDR3 is CATSDLGGYEQFF. The CDR3 DNA reads as TGTGCCACCAGTGATCTAGGGGGATATGAGCAGTTCTTC. The chain has TRBV24-1 and TRBJ2-1; D might be TRBD1 (6 bases). CDR1 is KGHDR, CDR2 SFDVKD, per germline. The CDR3 is made up of 13 amino acids. V lost 3 bases, J lost 8 bases, and 10 bases lay in between.

This clonotype has only a few counts. This chain joins TRBV6-1 and TRBJ2-1; D is tentatively TRBD1 or TRBD2 (5 bases each). Germline V gene sequence: CDR1 MNHNS, CDR2 SASEGT. The CDR3 length is 11 residues. Trimming took off 10 bases at V and 8 bases at J, with 12 bases between the two ends. The CDR3 DNA follows: TGTGCCATCCCAAGGGACGATGAGCAGTTCTTC. It is translated as CAIPRDDEQFF.

This clonotype is a singleton in its sample. The rearrangement uses TRBV7-2 and TRBJ2-5; tentative D call: TRBD2 (5 bases). The CDR3 is made up of 13 amino acids. With 5 bases removed from V and 5 bases from J, the gap between germline ends came to 12 bases. Germline CDR1 SGHTA, CDR2 FQGNSA. The CDR3 loop reads CASSPQPGETQYF. CDR3 DNA: TGTGCCAGCAGCCCCCAGCCGGGGGAGACCCAGTACTTC.

This clonotype was recorded many times. The J gene is TRBJ1-2, the V gene TRBV28; D is undetermined. The germline V gene has CDR1 MDHEN and CDR2 SYDVKM. The CDR3 is made up of 12 amino acids. With 5 bases removed from V and 2 bases from J, the gap between germline ends came to 6 bases. The CDR3 region is CASSPTNYGYTF. CDR3 DNA: TGTGCCAGCAGTCCCACGAACTATGGCTACACCTTC.

This clonotype was found a few times. The chain couples TRBV6-1 to TRBJ1-1, with D uncertain. The CDR3 is made up of 11 amino acids. Trimming shortened V by 8 bases and J by 4 bases, and 8 bases separated the two germline ends. Per the germline V gene, CDR1 is MNHNS and CDR2 is SASEGT. Here the CDR3 DNA reads TGTGCCAGCCGCTACGGCACTGAAGCTTTCTTT. Its translation: CASRYGTEAFF.